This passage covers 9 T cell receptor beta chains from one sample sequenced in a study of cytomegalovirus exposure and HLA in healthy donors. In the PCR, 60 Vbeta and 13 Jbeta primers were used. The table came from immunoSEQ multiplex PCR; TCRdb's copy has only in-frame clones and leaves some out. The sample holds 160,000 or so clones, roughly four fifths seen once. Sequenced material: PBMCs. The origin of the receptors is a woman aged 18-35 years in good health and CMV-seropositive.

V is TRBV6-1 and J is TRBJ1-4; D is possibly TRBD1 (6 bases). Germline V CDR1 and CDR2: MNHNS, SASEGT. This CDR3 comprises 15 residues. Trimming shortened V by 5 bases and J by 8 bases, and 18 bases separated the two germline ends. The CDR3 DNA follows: TGTGCCAGCAGTCCGGGGGGGCAGGGAAGCGAAAAACTGTTTTTT. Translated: CASSPGGQGSEKLFF.

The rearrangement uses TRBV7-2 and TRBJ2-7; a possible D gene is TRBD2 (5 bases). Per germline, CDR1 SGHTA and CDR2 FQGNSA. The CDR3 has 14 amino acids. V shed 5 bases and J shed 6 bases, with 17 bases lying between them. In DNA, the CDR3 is TGTGCCAGCAGCCGCGGGCCTAGTGGGCCCGAGCAGTACTTC. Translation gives CASSRGPSGPEQYF.

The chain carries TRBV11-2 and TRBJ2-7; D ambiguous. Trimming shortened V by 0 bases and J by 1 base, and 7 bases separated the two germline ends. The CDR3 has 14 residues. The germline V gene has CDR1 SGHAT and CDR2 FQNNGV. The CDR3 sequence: CASSLERQSYEQYF. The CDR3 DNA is TGTGCCAGCAGCTTAGAGAGGCAGTCCTACGAGCAGTACTTC.

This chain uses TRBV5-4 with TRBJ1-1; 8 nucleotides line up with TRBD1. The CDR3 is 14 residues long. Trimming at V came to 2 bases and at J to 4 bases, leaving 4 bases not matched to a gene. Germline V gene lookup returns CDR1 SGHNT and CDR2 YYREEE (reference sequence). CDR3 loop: CASSFRTGITEAFF. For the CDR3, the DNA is TGTGCCAGCAGCTTTAGGACAGGGATCACTGAAGCTTTCTTT.

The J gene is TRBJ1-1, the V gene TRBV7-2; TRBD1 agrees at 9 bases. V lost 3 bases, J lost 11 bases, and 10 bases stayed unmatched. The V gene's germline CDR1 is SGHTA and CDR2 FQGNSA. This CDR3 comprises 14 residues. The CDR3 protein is CASSFQDRGVVAFF. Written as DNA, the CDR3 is TGTGCCAGCAGCTTTCAGGACAGGGGTGTCGTGGCTTTCTTT.

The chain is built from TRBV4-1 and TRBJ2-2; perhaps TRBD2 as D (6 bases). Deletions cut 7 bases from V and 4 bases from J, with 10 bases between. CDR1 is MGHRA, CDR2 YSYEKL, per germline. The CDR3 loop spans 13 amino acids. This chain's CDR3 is CASTYGGTGELFF. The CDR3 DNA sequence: TGCGCCAGCACATACGGGGGCACCGGGGAGCTGTTTTTT.

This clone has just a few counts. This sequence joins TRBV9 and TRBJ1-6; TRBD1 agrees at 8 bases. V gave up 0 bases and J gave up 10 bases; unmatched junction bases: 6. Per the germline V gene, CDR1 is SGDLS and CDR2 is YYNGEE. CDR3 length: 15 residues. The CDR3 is CASSVAGQVRSPLHF. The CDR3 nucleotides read TGTGCCAGCAGCGTAGCGGGACAGGTTCGATCACCCCTCCACTTT.

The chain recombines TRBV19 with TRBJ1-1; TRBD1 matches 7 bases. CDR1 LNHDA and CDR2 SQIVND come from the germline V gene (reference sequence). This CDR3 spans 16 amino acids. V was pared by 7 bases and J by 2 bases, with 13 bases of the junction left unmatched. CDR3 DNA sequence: TGTGCCAGTACCCCCGCGACAGGGATGTACAACACTGAAGCTTTCTTT. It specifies CASTPATGMYNTEAFF. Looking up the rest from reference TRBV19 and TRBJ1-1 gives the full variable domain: DGGITQSPKYLFRKEGQNVTLSCEQNLNHDAMYWYRQDPGQGLRLIYYSQIVNDFQKGDIAEGYSVSREKKESFPLTVTSAQKNPTAFYLCASTPATGMYNTEAFFGQGTRLTVV.

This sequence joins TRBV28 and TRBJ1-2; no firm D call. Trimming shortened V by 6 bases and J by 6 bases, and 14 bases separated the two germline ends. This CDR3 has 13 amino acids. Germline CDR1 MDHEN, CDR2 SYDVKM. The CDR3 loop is CASRTARLNGYTF. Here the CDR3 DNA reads TGTGCCAGCAGAACCGCCCGCCTAAATGGCTACACCTTC.